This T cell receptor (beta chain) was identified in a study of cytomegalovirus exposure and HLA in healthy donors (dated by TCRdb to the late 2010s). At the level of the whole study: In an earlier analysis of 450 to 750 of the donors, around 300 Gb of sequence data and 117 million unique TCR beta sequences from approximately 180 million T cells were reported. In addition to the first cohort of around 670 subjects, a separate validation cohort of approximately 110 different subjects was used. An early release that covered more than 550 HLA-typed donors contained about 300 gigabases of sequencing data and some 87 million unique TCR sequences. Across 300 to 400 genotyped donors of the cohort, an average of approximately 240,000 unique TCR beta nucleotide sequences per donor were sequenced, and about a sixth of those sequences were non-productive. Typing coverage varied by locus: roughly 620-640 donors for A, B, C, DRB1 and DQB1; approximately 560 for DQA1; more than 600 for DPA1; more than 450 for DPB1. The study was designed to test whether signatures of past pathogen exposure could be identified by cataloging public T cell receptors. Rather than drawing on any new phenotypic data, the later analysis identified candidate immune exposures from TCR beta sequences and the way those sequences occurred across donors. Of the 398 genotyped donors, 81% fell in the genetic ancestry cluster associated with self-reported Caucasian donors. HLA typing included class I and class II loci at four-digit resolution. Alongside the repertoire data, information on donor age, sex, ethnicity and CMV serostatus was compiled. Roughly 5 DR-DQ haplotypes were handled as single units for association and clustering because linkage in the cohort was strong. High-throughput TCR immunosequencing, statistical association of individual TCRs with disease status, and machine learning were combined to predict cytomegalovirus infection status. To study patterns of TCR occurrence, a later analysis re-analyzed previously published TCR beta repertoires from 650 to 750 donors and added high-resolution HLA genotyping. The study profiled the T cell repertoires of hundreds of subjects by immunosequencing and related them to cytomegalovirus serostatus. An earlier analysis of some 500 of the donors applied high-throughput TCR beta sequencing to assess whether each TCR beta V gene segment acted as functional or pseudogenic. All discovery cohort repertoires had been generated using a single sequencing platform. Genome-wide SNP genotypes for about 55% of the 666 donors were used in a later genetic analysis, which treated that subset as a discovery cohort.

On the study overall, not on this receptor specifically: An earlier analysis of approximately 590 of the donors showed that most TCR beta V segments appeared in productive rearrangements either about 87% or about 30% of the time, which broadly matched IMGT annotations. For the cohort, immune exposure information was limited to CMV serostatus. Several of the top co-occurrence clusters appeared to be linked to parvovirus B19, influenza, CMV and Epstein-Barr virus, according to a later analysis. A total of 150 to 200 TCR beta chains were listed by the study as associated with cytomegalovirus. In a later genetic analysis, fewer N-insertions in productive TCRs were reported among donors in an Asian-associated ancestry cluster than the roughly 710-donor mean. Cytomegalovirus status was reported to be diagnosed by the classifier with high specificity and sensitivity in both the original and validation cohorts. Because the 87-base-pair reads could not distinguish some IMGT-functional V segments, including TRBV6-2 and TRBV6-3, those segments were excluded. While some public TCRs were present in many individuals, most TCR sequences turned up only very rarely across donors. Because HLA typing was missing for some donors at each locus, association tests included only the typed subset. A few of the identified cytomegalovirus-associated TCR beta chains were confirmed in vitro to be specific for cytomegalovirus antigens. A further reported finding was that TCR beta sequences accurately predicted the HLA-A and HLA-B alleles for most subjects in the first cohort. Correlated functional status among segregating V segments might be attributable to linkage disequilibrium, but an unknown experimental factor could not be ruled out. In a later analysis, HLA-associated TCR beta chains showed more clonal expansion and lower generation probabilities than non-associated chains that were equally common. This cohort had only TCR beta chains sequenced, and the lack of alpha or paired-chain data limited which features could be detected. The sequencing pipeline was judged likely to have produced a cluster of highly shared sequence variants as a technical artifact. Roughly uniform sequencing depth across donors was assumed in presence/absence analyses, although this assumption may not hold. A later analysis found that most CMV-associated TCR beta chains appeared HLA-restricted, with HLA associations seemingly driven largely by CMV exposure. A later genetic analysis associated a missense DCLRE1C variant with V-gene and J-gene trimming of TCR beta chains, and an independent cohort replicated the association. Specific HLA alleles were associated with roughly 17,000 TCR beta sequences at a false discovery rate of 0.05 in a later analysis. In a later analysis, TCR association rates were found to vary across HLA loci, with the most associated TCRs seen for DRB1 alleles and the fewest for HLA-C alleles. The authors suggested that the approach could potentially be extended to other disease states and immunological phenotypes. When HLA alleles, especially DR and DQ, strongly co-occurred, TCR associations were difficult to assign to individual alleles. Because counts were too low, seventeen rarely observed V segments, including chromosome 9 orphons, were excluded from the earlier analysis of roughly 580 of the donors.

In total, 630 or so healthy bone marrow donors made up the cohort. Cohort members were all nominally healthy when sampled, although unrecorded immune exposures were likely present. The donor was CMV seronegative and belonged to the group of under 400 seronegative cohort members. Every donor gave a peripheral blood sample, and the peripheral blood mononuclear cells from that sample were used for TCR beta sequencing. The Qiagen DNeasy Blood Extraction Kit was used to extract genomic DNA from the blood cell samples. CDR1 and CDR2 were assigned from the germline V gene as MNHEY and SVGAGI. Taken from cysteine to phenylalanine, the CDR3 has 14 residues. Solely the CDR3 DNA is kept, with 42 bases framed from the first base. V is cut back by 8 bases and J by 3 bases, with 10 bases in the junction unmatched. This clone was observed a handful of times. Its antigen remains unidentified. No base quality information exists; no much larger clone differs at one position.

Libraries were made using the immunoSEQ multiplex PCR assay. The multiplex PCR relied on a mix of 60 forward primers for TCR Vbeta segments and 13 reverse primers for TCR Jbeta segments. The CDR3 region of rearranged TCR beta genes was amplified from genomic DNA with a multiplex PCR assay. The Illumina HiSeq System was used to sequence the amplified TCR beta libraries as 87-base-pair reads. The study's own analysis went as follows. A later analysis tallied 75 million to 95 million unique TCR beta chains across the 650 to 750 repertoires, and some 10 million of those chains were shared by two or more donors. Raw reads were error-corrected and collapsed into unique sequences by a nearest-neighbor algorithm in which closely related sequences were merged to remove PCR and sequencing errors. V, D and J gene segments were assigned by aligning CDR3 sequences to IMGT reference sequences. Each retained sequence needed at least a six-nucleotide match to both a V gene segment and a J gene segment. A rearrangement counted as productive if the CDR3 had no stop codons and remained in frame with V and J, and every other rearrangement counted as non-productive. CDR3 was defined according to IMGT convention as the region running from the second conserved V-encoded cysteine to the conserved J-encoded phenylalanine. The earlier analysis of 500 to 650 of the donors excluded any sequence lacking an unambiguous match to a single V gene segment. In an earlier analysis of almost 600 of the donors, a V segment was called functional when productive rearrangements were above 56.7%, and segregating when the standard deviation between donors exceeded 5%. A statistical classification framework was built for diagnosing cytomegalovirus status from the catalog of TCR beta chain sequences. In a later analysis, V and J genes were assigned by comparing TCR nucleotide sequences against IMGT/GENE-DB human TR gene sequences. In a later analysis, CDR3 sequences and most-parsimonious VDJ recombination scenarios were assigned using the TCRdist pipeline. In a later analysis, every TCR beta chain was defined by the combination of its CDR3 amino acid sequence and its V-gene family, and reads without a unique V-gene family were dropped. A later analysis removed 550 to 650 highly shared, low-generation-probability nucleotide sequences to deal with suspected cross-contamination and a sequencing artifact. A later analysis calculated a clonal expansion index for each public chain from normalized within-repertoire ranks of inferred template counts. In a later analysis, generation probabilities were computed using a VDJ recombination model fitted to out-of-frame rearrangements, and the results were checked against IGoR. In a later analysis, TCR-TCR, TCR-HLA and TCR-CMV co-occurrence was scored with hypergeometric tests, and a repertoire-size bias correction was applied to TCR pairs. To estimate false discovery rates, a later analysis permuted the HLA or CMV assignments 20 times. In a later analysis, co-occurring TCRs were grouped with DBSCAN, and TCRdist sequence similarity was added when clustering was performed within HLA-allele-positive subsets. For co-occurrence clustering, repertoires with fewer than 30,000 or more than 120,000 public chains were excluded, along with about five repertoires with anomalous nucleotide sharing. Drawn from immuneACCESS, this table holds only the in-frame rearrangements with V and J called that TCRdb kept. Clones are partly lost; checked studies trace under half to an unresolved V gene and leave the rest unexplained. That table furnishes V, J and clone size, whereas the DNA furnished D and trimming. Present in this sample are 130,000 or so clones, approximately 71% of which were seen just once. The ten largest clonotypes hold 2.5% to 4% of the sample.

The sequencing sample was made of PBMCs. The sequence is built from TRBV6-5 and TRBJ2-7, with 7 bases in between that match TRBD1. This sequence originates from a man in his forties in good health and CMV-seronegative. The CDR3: CASREQGKDYEQYF. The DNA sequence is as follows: TGTGCCAGCCGAGAACAGGGGAAGGACTACGAGCAGTACTTC.